This T cell receptor (beta chain) was identified in a study of graft-versus-host responses after intestinal transplantation. Study context: All recipients were given anti-thymocyte globulin induction, and tacrolimus and steroids were then administered for about three years.

Points from the study as a whole: Allografts carried high graft-versus-host to host-versus-graft clonal ratios in patients having graft-donor T cell macrochimerism.

This clone was counted only a few times. Its specificity is unknown. The repertoire was sequenced with immunoSEQ multiplex PCR; TCRdb's copy has only in-frame clones and lacks some. This table has 90,000 to 120,000 clones, over 75% appearing once. Deletions cut 6 bases from V and 6 bases from J, with 20 bases between. Looked up from germline, CDR1 is MNHNY and CDR2 is SVGAGI (reference sequence). The CDR3 is 15 amino acids. This receptor was taken from a human donor who received an intestinal transplant. The rearrangement links TRBV6-6 to TRBJ1-2; the D gene is possibly TRBD1 (6 bases). Here the sequenced sample was unstimulated CD4+ T cells sorted from spleen or lymph node cells, taken before intestinal transplant. This CDR3 is CASRPVIGGEDGYTF. CDR3 DNA sequence: TGTGCCAGCAGGCCCGTGATTGGGGGCGAAGATGGCTACACCTTC.